A selection of T cell receptor beta chains follows, all from one sample in a study of blood T cell repertoires in COVID-19. Clones were read by immunoSEQ multiplex PCR, and TCRdb kept only the in-frame ones, dropping some. The repertoire holds roughly 200,000 clones, with over 80% as singletons. Material for sequencing was peripheral blood. The receptors stem from a woman aged 60-70 years with COVID-19, enrolled during active disease. The CDR3 runs from the conserved cysteine through the conserved F or W. A row's size may be missing; if present it is once, few, many or a size class.

>TRBV6-2/TRBV6-3|12|.
CASSYGGQPQHF
>TRBV7-3|19|.
CASSYTTGSLAGGLNEQFF
>TRBV6-6|15|.
CASSYSGWGEYGYTF
>TRBV5-1|14|few
CASSMIQGSTEAFF
>TRBV28|15|.
CASSGYRGPGTEAFF
>TRBV6-4|16|once
CASSDSISGREGTQYF
>TRBV27|14|.
CASSLSWQGTEAFF
>TRBV30|16|.
CAWAPGGGTGANVLTF
>TRBV11-3|14|.
CASQQGREGSEQFF
>TRBV4-2|18|.
CASSQDLASGIGTDTQYF
>TRBV28|13|.
CASSLPGITEAFF
>TRBV7-3|15|.
CASSLGGAWTGELFF
>TRBV5-1|19|.
CASSSGQGLGSSGANVLTF
>TRBV6-2/TRBV6-3|13|once
CASSYSRNYEQYF
>TRBV18|15|.
CASSRAGTGPREQYF
>TRBV7-3|17|.
CASSLTAGTGGWAEAFF
>TRBV3-1/TRBV3-2|12|.
CASSPGDRSLHF
>TRBV19|14|.
CASSMYSGANVLTF
>TRBV2|14|.
CASREGIGMDTIYF
>TRBV6-5|12|.
CASTSSGNTIYF
>TRBV7-9|15|once
CASSLVPSGQETQYF
>TRBV30|14|.
CAWSEAGPSYEQYF
>TRBV6-5|15|.
CASRGQGWAGETQYF
>TRBV4-2|14|.
CASSQGTSADTQYF
>TRBV4-2|15|few
CASSQVQDSGREQYF
>TRBV7-8|15|.
CASSLELTNTGELFF
>TRBV9|17|.
CASSVGVTGLAGDEQYF
>TRBV25-1|16|.
CASSEMAGGIYNEQFF